These 5 T cell receptor beta chains were sequenced from one sample in a study of T cell responses to AZD1222 COVID-19 vaccine. TCRdb's table, derived via immunoSEQ multiplex PCR, lists solely in-frame clones and lacks some. The repertoire holds roughly 84,000 clones, with 87% as singletons. Sequencing used peripheral blood, obtained 28 days after the second AZD1222 dose. Receptors originate from an adult who received the AZD1222 COVID-19 vaccine.

This chain links TRBV5-5 with TRBJ2-7; maybe TRBD1 (6 bases). The CDR3 has 15 residues. Germline V gives CDR1 SGHKS, CDR2 YYEKEE (reference sequence). V lost 0 bases, J lost 2 bases, and 12 bases lay in between. The chain's CDR3 is CASSLVLGAPYEQYF. The CDR3 bases are TGTGCCAGCAGCTTGGTTCTGGGGGCACCCTACGAGCAGTACTTC.

The chain employs TRBV5-1 and TRBJ2-7; TRBD2 is a possible D gene (6 bases). Looked up from germline, CDR1 is SGHRS and CDR2 is YFSETQ. There are 14 residues in the CDR3. V gave up 2 bases and J gave up 2 bases, with 11 bases separating them. The CDR3 DNA follows: TGCGCCAGCAGCTTCGGGACTTCTACCTACGAGCAGTACTTC. Its protein is CASSFGTSTYEQYF.

The rearrangement joins TRBV5-6 to TRBJ1-3; no clear D. CDR3 size: 13 residues. Trimming removed 0 bases from V and 8 bases from J, with 9 bases in between. CDR1 SGHDT and CDR2 YYEEEE come from the germline V gene. The CDR3 coding sequence is TGTGCCAGCAGCTTGGCACCCGAAGACACCATATATTTT. As protein: CASSLAPEDTIYF.

This sequence joins TRBV20-1 and TRBJ1-1, with a weak D call TRBD1 (6 bases). Germline CDR1 is DFQATT and CDR2 is SNEGSKA (reference sequence). CDR3 length: 11 residues. CDR3: CRGARSTEAFF. DNA for the CDR3: TGCAGGGGGGCGAGGAGCACTGAAGCTTTCTTT.

V usage is TRBV3-1 (or the pseudogene TRBV3-2) and J usage is TRBJ1-2; 9 bases match TRBD1. CDR1 is LGHDT and CDR2 is YNNKEL in the germline V gene (reference sequence). The CDR3 spans 15 residues. The J segment lost 5 bases and the V segment lost 4 bases, leaving 8 bases of the junction unmatched. In DNA form, the CDR3 reads TGTGCCAGCAGCCTGGGACAGGGAGGAGGTTATGGCTACACCTTC. This sequence encodes CASSLGQGGGYGYTF.